This TCR beta chain was retrieved from a study of shared clonotypes between healthy human individuals. Findings and caveats of the study: Few donors restricted represented genetic and exposure-history diversity.

V dropped 4 bases and J dropped 7; count of bases not matched to a gene: 10. This CDR3 is 13 amino acids long. The germline gives CDR1 GTSNPN, CDR2 SVGIG (reference sequence). This clone appeared once. Its antigen is as yet unknown. Loaded into unsorted PBMC replicate PCRs was about 330 ng DNA, about 30,000 T cell genomes. The protocol was immunoSEQ multiplex PCR, while the TCRdb copy is restricted to in-frame clones and leaves out a portion. In the table there are 470,000 or so clones, approximately 78% of which are singletons. The chain carries TRBV30 and TRBJ2-7; 7 nucleotides match TRBD2. The sequenced sample consisted of PBMCs. The clonotype comes from a woman aged 40 to 50 in good health. Some clones in this sample may be carry-over from other donors' samples. CDR3 DNA: TGTGCCTGGAATCGTGCGGGAGCGGATGAGCAGTACTTC. The encoded protein is CAWNRAGADEQYF.